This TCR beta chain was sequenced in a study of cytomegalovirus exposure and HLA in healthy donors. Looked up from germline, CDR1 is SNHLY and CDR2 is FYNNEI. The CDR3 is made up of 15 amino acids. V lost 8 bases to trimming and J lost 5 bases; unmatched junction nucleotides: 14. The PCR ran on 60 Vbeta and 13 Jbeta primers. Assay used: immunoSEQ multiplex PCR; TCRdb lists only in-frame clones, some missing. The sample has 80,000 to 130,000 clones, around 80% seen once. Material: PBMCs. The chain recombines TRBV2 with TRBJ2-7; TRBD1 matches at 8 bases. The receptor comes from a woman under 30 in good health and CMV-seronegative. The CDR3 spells CASLQDRAARDEQYF. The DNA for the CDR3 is TGTGCCAGCCTACAGGACAGGGCGGCAAGGGACGAGCAGTACTTC.